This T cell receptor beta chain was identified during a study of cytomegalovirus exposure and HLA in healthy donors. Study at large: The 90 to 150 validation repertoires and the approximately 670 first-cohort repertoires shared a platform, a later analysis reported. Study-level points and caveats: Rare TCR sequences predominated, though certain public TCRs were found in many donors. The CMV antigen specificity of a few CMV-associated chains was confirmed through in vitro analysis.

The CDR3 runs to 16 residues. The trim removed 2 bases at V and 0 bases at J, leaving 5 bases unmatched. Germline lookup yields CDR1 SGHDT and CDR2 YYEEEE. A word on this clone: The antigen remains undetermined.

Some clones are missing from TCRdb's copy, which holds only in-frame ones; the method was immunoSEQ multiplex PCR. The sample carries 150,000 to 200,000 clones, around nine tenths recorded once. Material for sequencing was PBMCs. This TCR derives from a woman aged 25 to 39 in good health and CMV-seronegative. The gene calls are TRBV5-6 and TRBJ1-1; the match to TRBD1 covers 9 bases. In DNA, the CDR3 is TGTGCCAGCAGCTTACCGGGACAGGGAATGAACACTGAAGCTTTCTTT. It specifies CASSLPGQGMNTEAFF.